Sequencing of this T cell receptor (beta chain) was carried out in a study of cytomegalovirus exposure and HLA in healthy donors. Study-wide background: The early release's HLA-typed donors yielded tens of millions of unique TCRs. Findings of the study overall: The likely explanation for a cluster of highly shared sequence variants was sequencing artifact. In an earlier analysis, most TCR beta V segments were productive about 87% or about 30% of the time. In a later analysis, TCR beta V- and J-gene trimming was associated with a missense DCLRE1C variant.

Vbeta (60) and Jbeta (13) primers were used in the PCR. The repertoire was sequenced with immunoSEQ multiplex PCR; TCRdb's copy has only in-frame clones and lacks some. The table includes roughly 100,000 clones, under 85% detected once. Trimming pared 8 bases from V and 5 bases from J, leaving 15 bases between. The CDR3 sequence is 13 residues long. CDR1 and CDR2 (germline): SNHLY, FYNNEI. This clone was recorded once. Its cognate antigen is unknown. The specimen was PBMCs. The chain combines TRBV2 with TRBJ2-5; D not resolved. The source of this sequence is a man younger than 30 in good health and CMV-seronegative. The CDR3 DNA reads as TGTGCCAGCCGGCAGGCCCTGGCGGAGACCCAGTACTTC. This gives the protein CASRQALAETQYF.